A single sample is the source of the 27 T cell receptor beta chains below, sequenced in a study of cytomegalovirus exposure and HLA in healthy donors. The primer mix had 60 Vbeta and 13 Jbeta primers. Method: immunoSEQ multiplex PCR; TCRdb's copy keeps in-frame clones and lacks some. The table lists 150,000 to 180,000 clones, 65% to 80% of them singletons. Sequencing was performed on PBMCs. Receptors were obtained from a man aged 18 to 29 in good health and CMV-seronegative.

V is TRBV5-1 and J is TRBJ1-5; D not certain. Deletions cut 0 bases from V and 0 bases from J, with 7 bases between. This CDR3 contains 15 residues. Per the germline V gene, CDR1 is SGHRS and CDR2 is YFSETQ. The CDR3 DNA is TGCGCCAGCAGCTTGGCCGCAGATAGCAATCAGCCCCAGCATTTT. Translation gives CASSLAADSNQPQHF.

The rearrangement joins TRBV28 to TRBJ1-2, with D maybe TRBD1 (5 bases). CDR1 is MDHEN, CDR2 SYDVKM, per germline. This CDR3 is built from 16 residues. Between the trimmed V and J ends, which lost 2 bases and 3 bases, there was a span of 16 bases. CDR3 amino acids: CASSLIVLGPYYGYTF. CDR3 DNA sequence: TGTGCCAGCAGTTTAATAGTGTTGGGGCCATACTATGGCTACACCTTC.

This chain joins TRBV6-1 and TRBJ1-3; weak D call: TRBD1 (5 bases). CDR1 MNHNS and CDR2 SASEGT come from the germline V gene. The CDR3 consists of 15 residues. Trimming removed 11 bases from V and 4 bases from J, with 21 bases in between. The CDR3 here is CAVVLDGGWGNTIYF. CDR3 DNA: TGTGCCGTCGTCCTCGACGGGGGGTGGGGAAACACCATATATTTT.

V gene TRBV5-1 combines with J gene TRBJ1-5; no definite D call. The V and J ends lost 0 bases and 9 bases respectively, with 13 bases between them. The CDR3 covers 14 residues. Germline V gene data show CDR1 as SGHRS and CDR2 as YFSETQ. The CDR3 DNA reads TGCGCCAGCAGCTTGGAGGCGGGAGCCGGGCCCCAGCATTTT. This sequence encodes CASSLEAGAGPQHF.

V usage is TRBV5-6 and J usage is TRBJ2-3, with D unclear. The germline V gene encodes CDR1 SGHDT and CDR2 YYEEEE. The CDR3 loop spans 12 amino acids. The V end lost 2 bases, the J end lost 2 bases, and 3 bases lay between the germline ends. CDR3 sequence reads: CASSFLTDTQYF. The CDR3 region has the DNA TGTGCCAGCAGCTTCCTCACAGATACGCAGTATTTT.

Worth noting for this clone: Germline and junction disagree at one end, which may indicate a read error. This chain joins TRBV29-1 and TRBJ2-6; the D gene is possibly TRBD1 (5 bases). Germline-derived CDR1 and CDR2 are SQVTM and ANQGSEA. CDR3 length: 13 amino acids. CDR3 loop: CSVVMSGANGLTF. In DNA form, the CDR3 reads TGCAGCGTTGTAATGTCTGGGGCCAACGGCCTGACTTTC.

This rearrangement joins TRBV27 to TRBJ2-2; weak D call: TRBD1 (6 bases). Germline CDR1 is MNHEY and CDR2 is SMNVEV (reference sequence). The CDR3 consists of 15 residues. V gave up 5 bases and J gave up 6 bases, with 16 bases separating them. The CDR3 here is CASSPQGGVAGELFF. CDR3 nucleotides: TGTGCCAGCAGTCCACAGGGTGGGGTAGCCGGGGAGCTGTTTTTT.

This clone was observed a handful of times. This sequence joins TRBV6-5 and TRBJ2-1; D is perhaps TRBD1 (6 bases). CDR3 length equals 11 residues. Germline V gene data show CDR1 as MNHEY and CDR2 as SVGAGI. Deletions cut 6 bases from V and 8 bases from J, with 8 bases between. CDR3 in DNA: TGTGCCAGCAGCTCAGGGGATGAGCAGTTCTTC. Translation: CASSSGDEQFF.

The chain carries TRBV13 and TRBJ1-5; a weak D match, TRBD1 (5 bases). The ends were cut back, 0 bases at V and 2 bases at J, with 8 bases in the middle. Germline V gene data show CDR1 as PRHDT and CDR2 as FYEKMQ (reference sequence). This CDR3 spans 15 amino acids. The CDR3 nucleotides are TGTGCCAGCAGCTTAGGAGGGGAGGGCAATCAGCCCCAGCATTTT. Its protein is CASSLGGEGNQPQHF.

In DNA, the CDR3 is TGTGCCAGCAGCTTACGGACAGATGGGGCCAACGTCCTGACTTTC. Translating it yields CASSLRTDGANVLTF. This chain joins TRBV28 and TRBJ2-6; a possible D gene is TRBD1 (6 bases). There are 15 residues in the CDR3. Deletions cut 6 bases from V and 3 bases from J, with 12 bases between. Germline V CDR1 and CDR2: MDHEN, SYDVKM. Full variable domain (rest looked up from reference TRBV28 and TRBJ2-6): DVKVTQSSRYLVKRTGEKVFLECVQDMDHENMFWYRQDPGLGLRLIYFSYDVKMKEKGDIPEGYSVSREKKERFSLILESASTNQTSMYLCASSLRTDGANVLTFGAGSRLTVL.

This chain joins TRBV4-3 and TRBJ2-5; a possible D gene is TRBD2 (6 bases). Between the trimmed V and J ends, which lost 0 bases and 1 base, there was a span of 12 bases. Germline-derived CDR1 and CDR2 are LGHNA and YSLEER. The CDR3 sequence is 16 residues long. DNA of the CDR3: TGCGCCAGCAGCCAAGAGCGGGGAAATCTCCAAGAGACCCAGTACTTC. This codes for CASSQERGNLQETQYF.

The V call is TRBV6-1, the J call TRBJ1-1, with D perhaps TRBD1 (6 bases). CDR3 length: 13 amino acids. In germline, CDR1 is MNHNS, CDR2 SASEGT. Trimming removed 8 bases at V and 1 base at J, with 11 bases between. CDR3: CASEGTSNTEAFF. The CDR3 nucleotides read TGTGCCAGCGAAGGGACATCGAACACTGAAGCTTTCTTT.

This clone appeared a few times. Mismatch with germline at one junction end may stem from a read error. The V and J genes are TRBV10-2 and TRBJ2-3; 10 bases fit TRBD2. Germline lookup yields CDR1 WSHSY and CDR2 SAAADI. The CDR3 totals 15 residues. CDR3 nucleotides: TGCGTCAGCAGTGACACTAGCGGGGTCACAGATACGCAGTATTTT. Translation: CVSSDTSGVTDTQYF.

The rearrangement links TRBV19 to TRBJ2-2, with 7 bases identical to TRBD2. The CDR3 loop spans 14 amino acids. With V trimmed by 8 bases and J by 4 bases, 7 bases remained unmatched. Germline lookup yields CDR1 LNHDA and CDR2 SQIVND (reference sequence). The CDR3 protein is CASRPGGSTGELFF. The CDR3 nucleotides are TGTGCCAGTCGCCCCGGGGGGAGCACCGGGGAGCTGTTTTTT.

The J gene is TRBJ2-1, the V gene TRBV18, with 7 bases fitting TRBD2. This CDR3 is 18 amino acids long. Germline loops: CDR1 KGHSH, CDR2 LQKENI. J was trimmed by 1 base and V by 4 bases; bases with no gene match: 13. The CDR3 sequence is CASSQGTGGGGSYNEQFF. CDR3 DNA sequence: TGTGCCAGCTCACAGGGTACCGGCGGGGGTGGGTCCTACAATGAGCAGTTCTTC.

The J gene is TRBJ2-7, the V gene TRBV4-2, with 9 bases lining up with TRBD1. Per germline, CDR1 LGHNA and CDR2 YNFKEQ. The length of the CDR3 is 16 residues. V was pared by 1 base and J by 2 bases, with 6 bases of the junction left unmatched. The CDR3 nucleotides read TGTGCCAGCAGCCAAGGGCGGGACAGGGCTCCCTACGAGCAGTACTTC. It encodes CASSQGRDRAPYEQYF.

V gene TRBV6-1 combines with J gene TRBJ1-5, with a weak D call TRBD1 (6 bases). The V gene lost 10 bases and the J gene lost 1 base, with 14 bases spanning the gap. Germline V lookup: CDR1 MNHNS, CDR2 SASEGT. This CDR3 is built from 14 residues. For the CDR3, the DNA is TGTGCCACTCTTCCGGGACACAGCAATCAGCCCCAGCATTTT. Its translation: CATLPGHSNQPQHF.

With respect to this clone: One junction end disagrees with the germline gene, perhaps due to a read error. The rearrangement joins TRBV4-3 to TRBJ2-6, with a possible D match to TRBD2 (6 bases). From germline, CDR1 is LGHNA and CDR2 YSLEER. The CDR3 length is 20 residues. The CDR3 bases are TGCGCCAGCAGCCAAGACGCCGGGGGAAGGGTAAGCTCTGGGGCCAACGGCCTGACTTTC. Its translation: CASSQDAGGRVSSGANGLTF.

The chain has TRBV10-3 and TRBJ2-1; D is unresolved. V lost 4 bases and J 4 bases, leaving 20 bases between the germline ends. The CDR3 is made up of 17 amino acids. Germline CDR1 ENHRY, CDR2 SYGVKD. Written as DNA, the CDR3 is TGTGCCATCAGTGCCGGTTTCGAGGCCCCTACGTACAATGAGCAGTTCTTC. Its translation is CAISAGFEAPTYNEQFF.

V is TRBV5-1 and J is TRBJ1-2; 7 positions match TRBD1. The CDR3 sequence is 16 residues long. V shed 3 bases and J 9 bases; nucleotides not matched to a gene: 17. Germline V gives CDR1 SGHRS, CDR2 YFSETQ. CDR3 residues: CASSSADLTGTGRYTF. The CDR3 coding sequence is TGCGCCAGCAGCTCGGCGGATCTGACAGGGACGGGACGCTACACCTTC.

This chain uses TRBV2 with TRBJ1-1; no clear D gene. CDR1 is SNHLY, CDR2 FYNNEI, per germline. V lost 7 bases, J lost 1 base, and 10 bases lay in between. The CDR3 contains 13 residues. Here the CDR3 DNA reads TGTGCCAGCATCAGAACAGCGAACACTGAAGCTTTCTTT. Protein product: CASIRTANTEAFF.

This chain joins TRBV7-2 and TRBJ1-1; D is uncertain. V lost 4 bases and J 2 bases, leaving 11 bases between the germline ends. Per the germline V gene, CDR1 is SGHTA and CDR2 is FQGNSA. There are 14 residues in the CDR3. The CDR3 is CASSSQWRNTEAFF. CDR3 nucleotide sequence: TGTGCCAGCAGCTCCCAATGGAGAAACACTGAAGCTTTCTTT.

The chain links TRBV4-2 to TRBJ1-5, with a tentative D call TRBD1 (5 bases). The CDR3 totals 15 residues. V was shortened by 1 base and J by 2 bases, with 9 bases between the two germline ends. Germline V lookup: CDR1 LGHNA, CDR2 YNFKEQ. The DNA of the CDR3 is TGTGCCAGCAGCCAAGTTGGGGGGGGCAATCAGCCCCAGCATTTT. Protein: CASSQVGGGNQPQHF.

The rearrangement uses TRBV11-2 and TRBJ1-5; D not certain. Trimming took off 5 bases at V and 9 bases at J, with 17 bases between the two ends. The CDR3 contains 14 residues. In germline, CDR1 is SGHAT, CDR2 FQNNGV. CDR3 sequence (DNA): TGTGCCAGCAGCCCTCAAGCGGTGCGGGGGCCCCAGCATTTT. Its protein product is CASSPQAVRGPQHF. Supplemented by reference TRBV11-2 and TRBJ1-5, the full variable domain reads EAGVAQSPRYKIIEKRQSVAFWCNPISGHATLYWYQQILGQGPKLLIQFQNNGVVDDSQLPKDRFSAERLKGVDSTLKIQPAKLEDSAVYLCASSPQAVRGPQHFGDGTRLSIL.

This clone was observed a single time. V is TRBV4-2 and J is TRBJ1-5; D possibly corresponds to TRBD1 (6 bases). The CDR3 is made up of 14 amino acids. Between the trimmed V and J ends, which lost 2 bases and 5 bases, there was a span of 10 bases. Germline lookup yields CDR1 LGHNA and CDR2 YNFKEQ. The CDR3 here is CASSQSTGHQPQHF. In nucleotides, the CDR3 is TGTGCCAGCAGCCAATCGACAGGCCATCAGCCCCAGCATTTT.

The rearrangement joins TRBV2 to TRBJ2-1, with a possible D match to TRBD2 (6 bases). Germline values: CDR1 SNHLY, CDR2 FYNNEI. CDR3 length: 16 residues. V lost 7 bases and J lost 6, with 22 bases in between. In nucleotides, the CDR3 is TGTGCCAGCACCCCGGGACTGAGGCTTATGGGCAATGAGCAGTTCTTC. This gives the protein CASTPGLRLMGNEQFF.

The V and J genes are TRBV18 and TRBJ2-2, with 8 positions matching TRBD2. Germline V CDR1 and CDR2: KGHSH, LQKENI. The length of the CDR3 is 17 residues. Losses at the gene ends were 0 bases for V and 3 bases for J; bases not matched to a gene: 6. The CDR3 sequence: CASSPPSRGADTGELFF. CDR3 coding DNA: TGTGCCAGCTCACCACCATCGCGGGGGGCCGACACCGGGGAGCTGTTTTTT.